The 17 T cell receptor beta chains reported below all come from one sample, sequenced in a study of blood T cell repertoires in COVID-19. TCRdb's table, derived via immunoSEQ multiplex PCR, lists solely in-frame clones and lacks some. The repertoire includes around 240,000 clones, 91% of them detected once, and more than 1% sits in the top ten. Sequenced sample: PBMCs or T cells enriched from blood (not recorded which). The origin of the receptors is a human donor in a cohort exposed to, infected with or recovered from COVID-19 (not recorded which). The donor label of this sample is uncertain.

The CDR3 loop is CASSQDQGPYEQYF. The CDR3 region has the DNA TGCGCCAGCAGCCAAGATCAGGGTCCTTACGAGCAGTACTTC. The V and J genes are TRBV4-1 and TRBJ2-7; weak D call: TRBD1 (5 bases). The length of the CDR3 is 14 residues. Germline lookup yields CDR1 MGHRA and CDR2 YSYEKL. V gave up 0 bases and J gave up 4 bases, with 10 bases separating them.

V gene TRBV5-4 combines with J gene TRBJ2-7, with 7 bases identical to TRBD1. Germline-derived CDR1 and CDR2 are SGHNT and YYREEE (reference sequence). This CDR3 is 15 amino acids long. Trimming removed 4 bases from V and 4 bases from J; junction bases left unmatched: 11. CDR3 sequence: CASSRVGQIEYEQYF. The CDR3, as DNA: TGTGCCAGCAGCCGCGTGGGACAGATAGAGTACGAGCAGTACTTC.

V usage is TRBV5-8 and J usage is TRBJ2-3, with a weak D call TRBD2 (5 bases). The V and J ends lost 4 bases and 10 bases respectively, with 19 bases between them. The germline V gene has CDR1 SGHTS and CDR2 YDEGEE. This CDR3 comprises 14 residues. CDR3 nucleotide sequence: TGTGCCAGCAGCCGCCGGGATCCGCCGGCGGCGCAGTATTTT. This translates into CASSRRDPPAAQYF.

The chain is built from TRBV7-2 and TRBJ2-2, with TRBD2 identical over 9 bases. CDR3 length: 21 amino acids. The germline V gene encodes CDR1 SGHTA and CDR2 FQGNSA. The J segment lost 2 bases and the V segment lost 0 bases, leaving 16 bases of the junction unmatched. The CDR3 bases are TGTGCCAGCAGCTTAGCAAGGCGGGGGGGCCTTATCCGGCGAAACACCGGGGAGCTGTTTTTT. Its protein is CASSLARRGGLIRRNTGELFF.

The V call is TRBV13, the J call TRBJ2-7, with D tentatively TRBD2 (5 bases). Trimming stripped 5 bases from V and 2 bases from J, with 22 bases between. This CDR3 is 17 amino acids long. The germline V gene encodes CDR1 PRHDT and CDR2 FYEKMQ (reference sequence). The CDR3 DNA reads TGTGCCAGCAGCCCCCTCGGCCGTCTAGCCCCGACCTACGAGCAGTACTTC. It is translated as CASSPLGRLAPTYEQYF.

V and J are TRBV2 and TRBJ2-5, with D perhaps TRBD2 (6 bases). From germline, CDR1 is SNHLY and CDR2 FYNNEI. There are 15 residues in the CDR3. V lost 4 bases, J lost 4 bases, and 16 bases lay in between. In DNA, the CDR3 is TGTGCCAGCAGTGGTCCGGGGGTCGTAGGAGAGACCCAGTACTTC. Translated, it gives CASSGPGVVGETQYF. Filled out from reference TRBV2 and TRBJ2-5, the complete variable domain reads EPEVTQTPSHQVTQMGQEVILRCVPISNHLYFYWYRQILGQKVEFLVSFYNNEISEKSEIFDDQFSVERPDGSNFTLKIRSTKLEDSAMYFCASSGPGVVGETQYFGPGTRLLVL.

This clone was detected once. CDR3 nucleotide sequence: TGCGCCAGCAGCTTGGAGAGGGACAGGGGTAGCGGCTACACCTTC. It translates to CASSLERDRGSGYTF. The chain links TRBV5-1 to TRBJ1-2; TRBD1 aligns across 10 bases. V lost 0 bases and J lost 8; bases outside the gene matches: 7. The CDR3 covers 15 residues. CDR1 and CDR2 from the germline V gene are SGHRS and YFSETQ.

This chain uses TRBV19 with TRBJ1-5; no clear D. The germline V gene has CDR1 LNHDA and CDR2 SQIVND (reference sequence). The CDR3 extends over 15 amino acids. V lost 3 bases, J lost 0 bases, and 9 bases lay in between. The CDR3 region is CASSMAVYSNQPQHF. The CDR3 DNA is TGTGCCAGTAGTATGGCGGTTTATAGCAATCAGCCCCAGCATTTT.

V usage is TRBV4-1 and J usage is TRBJ1-2; 10 bases are shared with TRBD1. The CDR3 is 16 amino acids. Looked up from germline, CDR1 is MGHRA and CDR2 is YSYEKL. J gave up 6 bases and V 1 base, and 8 bases lay outside the gene matches. CDR3 loop: CASSQVAGTGVDGYTF. The CDR3, as DNA: TGCGCCAGCAGCCAAGTAGCCGGGACAGGGGTTGATGGCTACACCTTC.

This chain uses TRBV19 with TRBJ1-1; D is unresolved. Germline CDR1 and CDR2: LNHDA and SQIVND (reference sequence). V dropped 5 bases and J dropped 7 bases, with 17 bases sitting between them. The CDR3 is 14 amino acids. In DNA, the CDR3 is TGTGCCAGTAGTTTCCTAACCCCATACGGTGAAGCTTTCTTT. This encodes CASSFLTPYGEAFF.

The chain joins TRBV3-1 (or the pseudogene TRBV3-2) to TRBJ2-2; D call uncertain. Trimming cost V 0 bases and J 8 bases, with 7 bases left between them. This CDR3 is 13 amino acids long. Germline V gene sequence: CDR1 LGHDT, CDR2 YNNKEL (reference sequence). CDR3 in DNA: TGTGCCAGCAGCCAAGATTACGGGGGGGAGCTGTTTTTT. Its protein product is CASSQDYGGELFF.

V is TRBV27 and J is TRBJ1-5; 8 bases are shared with TRBD1. CDR1 and CDR2 from the germline V gene are MNHEY and SMNVEV (reference sequence). The CDR3 has 14 amino acids. The trim removed 10 bases at V and 7 bases at J, leaving 12 bases unmatched. CDR3 residues: CATGPDRARQPQHF. In nucleotides, the CDR3 is TGTGCCACGGGACCGGACAGGGCACGCCAGCCCCAGCATTTT.

V usage is TRBV15 and J usage is TRBJ1-2; D is unresolved. Germline V lookup: CDR1 LNHNV, CDR2 YYDKDF (reference sequence). The CDR3 runs 17 residues. The V end lost 0 bases, the J end lost 8 bases, and 22 bases lay between the germline ends. The CDR3 region is CATSREGPNLGRVGYTF. CDR3 in DNA: TGTGCCACCAGCAGAGAGGGTCCAAACCTTGGCCGGGTAGGCTACACCTTC.

This rearrangement joins TRBV12-3 or TRBV12-4 to TRBJ2-3; 8 nucleotides match TRBD1. V lost 6 bases and J lost 5; bases outside the gene matches: 1. CDR3 size: 12 residues. The CDR3 here is CASSRGRDTQYF. As DNA, the CDR3 is TGTGCCAGCAGCAGGGGGCGAGATACGCAGTATTTT.

CDR3 nucleotides: TGTGCCAGCAGTTACGGACTAGCGTGGAATGAGCAGTTCTTC. Translating it yields CASSYGLAWNEQFF. V is TRBV6-5 and J is TRBJ2-1, with 9 bases aligning to TRBD2. There are 14 residues in the CDR3. V trimming: 2 bases; J trimming: 7 bases; junction bases outside the gene matches: 3. Germline values: CDR1 MNHEY, CDR2 SVGAGI.

The rearrangement joins TRBV10-3 to TRBJ1-6; a possible D gene is TRBD1 (6 bases). The CDR3 spans 13 residues. Deletions cut 2 bases from V and 7 bases from J, with 6 bases between. Germline V gives CDR1 ENHRY, CDR2 SYGVKD. The CDR3 spells CAISETGNSPLHF. The CDR3 DNA is TGTGCCATCAGTGAGACAGGGAATTCACCCCTCCACTTT.

In its sample, this clone was seen once. V is TRBV28 and J is TRBJ1-4, with D maybe TRBD1 (5 bases). Germline CDR1 MDHEN, CDR2 SYDVKM. Trimming stripped 3 bases from V and 3 bases from J, with 8 bases between. The CDR3 runs to 14 residues. This chain's CDR3 is CASSLGGANEKLFF. The CDR3 DNA sequence: TGTGCCAGCAGTTTGGGGGGTGCTAATGAAAAACTGTTTTTT. Supplemented by reference TRBV28 and TRBJ1-4, the full variable domain reads DVKVTQSSRYLVKRTGEKVFLECVQDMDHENMFWYRQDPGLGLRLIYFSYDVKMKEKGDIPEGYSVSREKKERFSLILESASTNQTSMYLCASSLGGANEKLFFGSGTQLSVL.